The TCR beta chain under discussion was sequenced for a study of T cell changes during pregnancy in multiple sclerosis. The germline V gene has CDR1 SGHNT and CDR2 YYREEE (reference sequence). After removal of 4 bases from V and 10 bases from J, the junction contained 13 bases not matched to a gene. This CDR3 region has 16 residues. Repertoires were generated with immunoSEQ multiplex PCR, while TCRdb's copy carries only in-frame clones and drops some. The sample has about 100,000 clones; approximately 95% are singletons. The receptor was isolated from a female donor with multiple sclerosis, enrolled in a pregnancy study. The chain employs TRBV5-4 and TRBJ2-1; TRBD2 agrees at 11 bases. The sample was peripheral blood, taken after pregnancy. This CDR3 reads CASSRLTSGKHREQFF. The CDR3 DNA reads as TGTGCCAGCAGCCGCTTGACTAGCGGGAAACACCGGGAGCAGTTCTTC. The variable domain in full, with the rest retrieved from reference TRBV5-4 and TRBJ2-1, is ETGVTQSPTHLIKTRGQQVTLRCSSQSGHNTVSWYQQALGQGPQFIFQYYREEENGRGNFPPRFSGLQFPNYSSELNVNALELDDSALYLCASSRLTSGKHREQFFGPGTRLTVL.